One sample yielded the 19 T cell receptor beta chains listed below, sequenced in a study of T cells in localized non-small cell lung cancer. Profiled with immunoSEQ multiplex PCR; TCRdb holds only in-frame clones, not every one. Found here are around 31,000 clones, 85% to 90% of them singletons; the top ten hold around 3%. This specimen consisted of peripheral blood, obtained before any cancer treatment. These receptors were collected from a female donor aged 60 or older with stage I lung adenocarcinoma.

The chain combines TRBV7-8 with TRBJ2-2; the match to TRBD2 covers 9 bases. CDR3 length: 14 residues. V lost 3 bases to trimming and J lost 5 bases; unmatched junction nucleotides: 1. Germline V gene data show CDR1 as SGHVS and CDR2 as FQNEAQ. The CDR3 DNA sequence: TGTGCCAGCAGCTTGGCGGGAGGGACCGGGGAGCTGTTTTTT. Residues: CASSLAGGTGELFF.

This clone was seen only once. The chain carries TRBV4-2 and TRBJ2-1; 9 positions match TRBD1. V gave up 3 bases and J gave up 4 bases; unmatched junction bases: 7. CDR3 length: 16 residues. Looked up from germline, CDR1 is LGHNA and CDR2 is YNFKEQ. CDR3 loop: CASSQAGTGRYNEQFF. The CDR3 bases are TGTGCCAGCAGCCAGGCCGGGACAGGGAGATACAATGAGCAGTTCTTC.

CDR3 coding DNA: TGCAGCGTTAAATTCTCCGATGGTCAGCCCCAGCATTTT. Its translation is CSVKFSDGQPQHF. The chain links TRBV29-1 to TRBJ1-5, with D unresolved. This CDR3 has 13 amino acids. The germline V gene has CDR1 SQVTM and CDR2 ANQGSEA. Trimming removed 5 bases from V and 6 bases from J, with 14 bases in between.

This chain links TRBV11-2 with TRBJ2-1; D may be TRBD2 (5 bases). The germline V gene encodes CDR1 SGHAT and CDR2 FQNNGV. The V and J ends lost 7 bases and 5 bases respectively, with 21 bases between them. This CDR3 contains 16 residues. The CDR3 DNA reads TGTGCCAGCACCCCAAACCTCGGGATTATCCACAATGAGCAGTTCTTC. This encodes CASTPNLGIIHNEQFF. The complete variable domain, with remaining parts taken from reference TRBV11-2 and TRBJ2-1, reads EAGVAQSPRYKIIEKRQSVAFWCNPISGHATLYWYQQILGQGPKLLIQFQNNGVVDDSQLPKDRFSAERLKGVDSTLKIQPAKLEDSAVYLCASTPNLGIIHNEQFFGPGTRLTVL.

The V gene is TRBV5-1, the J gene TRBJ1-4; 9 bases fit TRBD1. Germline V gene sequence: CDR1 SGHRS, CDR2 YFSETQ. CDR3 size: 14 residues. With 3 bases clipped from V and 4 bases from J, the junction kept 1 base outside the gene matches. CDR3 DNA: TGCGCCAGCAGCTGGACAGGGGTTAATGAAAAACTGTTTTTT. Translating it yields CASSWTGVNEKLFF.

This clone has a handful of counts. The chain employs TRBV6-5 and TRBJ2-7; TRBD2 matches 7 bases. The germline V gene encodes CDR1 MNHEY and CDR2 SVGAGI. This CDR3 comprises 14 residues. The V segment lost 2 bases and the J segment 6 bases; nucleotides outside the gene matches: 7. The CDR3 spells CASSYGGLVAEQYF. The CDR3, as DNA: TGTGCCAGCAGTTACGGTGGACTAGTAGCCGAGCAGTACTTC.

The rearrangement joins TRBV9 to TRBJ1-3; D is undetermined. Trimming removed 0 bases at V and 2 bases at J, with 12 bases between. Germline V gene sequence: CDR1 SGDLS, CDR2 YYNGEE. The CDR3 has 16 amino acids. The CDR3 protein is CASSVAQVVTGNTIYF. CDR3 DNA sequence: TGTGCCAGCAGCGTAGCCCAGGTAGTGACTGGAAACACCATATATTTT.

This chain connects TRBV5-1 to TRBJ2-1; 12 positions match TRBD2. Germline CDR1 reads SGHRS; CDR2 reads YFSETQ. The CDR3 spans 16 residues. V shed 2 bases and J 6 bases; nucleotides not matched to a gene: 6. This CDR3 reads CASSLRLAGAGNEQFF. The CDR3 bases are TGCGCCAGCAGCTTAAGACTAGCGGGAGCGGGCAATGAGCAGTTCTTC.

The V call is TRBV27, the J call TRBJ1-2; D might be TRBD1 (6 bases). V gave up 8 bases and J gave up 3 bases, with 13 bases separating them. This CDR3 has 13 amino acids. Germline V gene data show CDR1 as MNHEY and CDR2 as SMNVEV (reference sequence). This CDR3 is CASGYREDYGYTF. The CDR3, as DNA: TGTGCCAGCGGATACAGGGAGGACTATGGCTACACCTTC.

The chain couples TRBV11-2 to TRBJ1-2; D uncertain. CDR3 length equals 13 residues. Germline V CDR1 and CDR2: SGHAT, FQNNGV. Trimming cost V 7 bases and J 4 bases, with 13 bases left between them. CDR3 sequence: CASTRQARYGYTF. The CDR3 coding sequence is TGTGCCAGCACCCGCCAGGCCCGCTATGGCTACACCTTC. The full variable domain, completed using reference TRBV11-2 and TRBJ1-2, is EAGVAQSPRYKIIEKRQSVAFWCNPISGHATLYWYQQILGQGPKLLIQFQNNGVVDDSQLPKDRFSAERLKGVDSTLKIQPAKLEDSAVYLCASTRQARYGYTFGSGTRLTVV.

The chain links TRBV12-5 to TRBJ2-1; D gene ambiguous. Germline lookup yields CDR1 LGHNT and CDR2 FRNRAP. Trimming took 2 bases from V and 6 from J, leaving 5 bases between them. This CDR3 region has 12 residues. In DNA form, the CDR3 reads TGTGCTAGTGGTTTGAGCCTCAATGAGCAGTTCTTC. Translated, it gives CASGLSLNEQFF.

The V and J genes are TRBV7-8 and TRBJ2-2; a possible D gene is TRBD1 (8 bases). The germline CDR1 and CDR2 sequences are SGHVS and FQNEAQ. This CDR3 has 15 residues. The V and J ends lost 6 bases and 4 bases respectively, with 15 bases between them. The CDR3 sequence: CASRAGQAGTGELFF. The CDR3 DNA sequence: TGTGCCAGCAGAGCGGGACAGGCCGGCACCGGGGAGCTGTTTTTT.

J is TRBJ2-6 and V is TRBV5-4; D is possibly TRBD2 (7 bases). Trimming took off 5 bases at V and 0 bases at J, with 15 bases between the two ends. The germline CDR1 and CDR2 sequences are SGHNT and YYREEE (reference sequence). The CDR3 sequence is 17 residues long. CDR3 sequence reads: CASRRGGSSSGANVLTF. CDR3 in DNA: TGTGCCAGCAGAAGGGGGGGGTCGAGCTCTGGGGCCAACGTCCTGACTTTC.

The CDR3: CASTRGGNANTGELFF. CDR3 coding DNA: TGTGCCAGCACCCGAGGGGGGAACGCGAACACCGGGGAGCTGTTTTTT. This rearrangement joins TRBV5-4 to TRBJ2-2, with D possibly being TRBD1 or TRBD2 (6 bases each). V lost 6 bases and J 0 bases, leaving 15 bases between the germline ends. This CDR3 comprises 16 residues. Germline loops: CDR1 SGHNT, CDR2 YYREEE (reference sequence).

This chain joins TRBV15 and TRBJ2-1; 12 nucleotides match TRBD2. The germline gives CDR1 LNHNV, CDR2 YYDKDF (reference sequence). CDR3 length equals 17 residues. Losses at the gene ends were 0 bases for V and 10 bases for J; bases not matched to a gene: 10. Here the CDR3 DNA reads TGTGCCACCAGCAGAGATCCCAGGACTAGCGGGGCGAGGGAGCAGTTCTTC. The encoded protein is CATSRDPRTSGAREQFF.

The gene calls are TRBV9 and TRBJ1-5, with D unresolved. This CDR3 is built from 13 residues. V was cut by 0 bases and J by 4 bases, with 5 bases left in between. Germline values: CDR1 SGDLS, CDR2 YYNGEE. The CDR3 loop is CASSVDGNQPQHF. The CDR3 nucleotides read TGTGCCAGCAGCGTAGATGGGAATCAGCCCCAGCATTTT.

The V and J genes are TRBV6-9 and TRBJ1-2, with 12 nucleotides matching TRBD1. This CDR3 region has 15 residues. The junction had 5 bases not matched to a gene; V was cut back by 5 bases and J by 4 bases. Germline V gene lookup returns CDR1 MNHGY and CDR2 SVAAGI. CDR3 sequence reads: CASSPGTGGGYGYTF. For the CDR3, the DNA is TGTGCCAGCAGTCCCGGGACAGGGGGCGGCTATGGCTACACCTTC.

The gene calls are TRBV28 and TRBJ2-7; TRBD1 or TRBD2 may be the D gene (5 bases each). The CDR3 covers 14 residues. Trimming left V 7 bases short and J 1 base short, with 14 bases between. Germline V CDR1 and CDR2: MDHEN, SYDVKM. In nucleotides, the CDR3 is TGTGCCAGCACGGACGGGACGCAATCCTACGAGCAGTACTTC. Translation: CASTDGTQSYEQYF.

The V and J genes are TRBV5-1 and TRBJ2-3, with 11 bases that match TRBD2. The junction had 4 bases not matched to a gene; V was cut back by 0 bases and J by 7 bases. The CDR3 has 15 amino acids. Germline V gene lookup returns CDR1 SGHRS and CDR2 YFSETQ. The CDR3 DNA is TGCGCCAGCAGCTTGGGACTAGCGGGACCGCATACGCAGTATTTT. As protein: CASSLGLAGPHTQYF.